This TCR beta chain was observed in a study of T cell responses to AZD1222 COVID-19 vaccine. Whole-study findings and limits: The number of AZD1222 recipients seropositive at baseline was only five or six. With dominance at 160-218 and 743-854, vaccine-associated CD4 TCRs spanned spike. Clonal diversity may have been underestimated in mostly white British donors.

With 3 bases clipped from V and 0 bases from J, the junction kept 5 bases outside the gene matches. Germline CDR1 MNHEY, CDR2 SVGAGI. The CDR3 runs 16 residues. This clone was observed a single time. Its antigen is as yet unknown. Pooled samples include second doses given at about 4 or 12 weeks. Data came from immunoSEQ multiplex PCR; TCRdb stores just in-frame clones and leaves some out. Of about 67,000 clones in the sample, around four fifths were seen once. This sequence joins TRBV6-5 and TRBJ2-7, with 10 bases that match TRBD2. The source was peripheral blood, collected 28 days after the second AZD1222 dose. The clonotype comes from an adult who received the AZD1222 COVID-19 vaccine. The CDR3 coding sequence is TGTGCCAGCAGTTATATGACTAGCGGGTCCTCCTACGAGCAGTACTTC. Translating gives CASSYMTSGSSYEQYF.